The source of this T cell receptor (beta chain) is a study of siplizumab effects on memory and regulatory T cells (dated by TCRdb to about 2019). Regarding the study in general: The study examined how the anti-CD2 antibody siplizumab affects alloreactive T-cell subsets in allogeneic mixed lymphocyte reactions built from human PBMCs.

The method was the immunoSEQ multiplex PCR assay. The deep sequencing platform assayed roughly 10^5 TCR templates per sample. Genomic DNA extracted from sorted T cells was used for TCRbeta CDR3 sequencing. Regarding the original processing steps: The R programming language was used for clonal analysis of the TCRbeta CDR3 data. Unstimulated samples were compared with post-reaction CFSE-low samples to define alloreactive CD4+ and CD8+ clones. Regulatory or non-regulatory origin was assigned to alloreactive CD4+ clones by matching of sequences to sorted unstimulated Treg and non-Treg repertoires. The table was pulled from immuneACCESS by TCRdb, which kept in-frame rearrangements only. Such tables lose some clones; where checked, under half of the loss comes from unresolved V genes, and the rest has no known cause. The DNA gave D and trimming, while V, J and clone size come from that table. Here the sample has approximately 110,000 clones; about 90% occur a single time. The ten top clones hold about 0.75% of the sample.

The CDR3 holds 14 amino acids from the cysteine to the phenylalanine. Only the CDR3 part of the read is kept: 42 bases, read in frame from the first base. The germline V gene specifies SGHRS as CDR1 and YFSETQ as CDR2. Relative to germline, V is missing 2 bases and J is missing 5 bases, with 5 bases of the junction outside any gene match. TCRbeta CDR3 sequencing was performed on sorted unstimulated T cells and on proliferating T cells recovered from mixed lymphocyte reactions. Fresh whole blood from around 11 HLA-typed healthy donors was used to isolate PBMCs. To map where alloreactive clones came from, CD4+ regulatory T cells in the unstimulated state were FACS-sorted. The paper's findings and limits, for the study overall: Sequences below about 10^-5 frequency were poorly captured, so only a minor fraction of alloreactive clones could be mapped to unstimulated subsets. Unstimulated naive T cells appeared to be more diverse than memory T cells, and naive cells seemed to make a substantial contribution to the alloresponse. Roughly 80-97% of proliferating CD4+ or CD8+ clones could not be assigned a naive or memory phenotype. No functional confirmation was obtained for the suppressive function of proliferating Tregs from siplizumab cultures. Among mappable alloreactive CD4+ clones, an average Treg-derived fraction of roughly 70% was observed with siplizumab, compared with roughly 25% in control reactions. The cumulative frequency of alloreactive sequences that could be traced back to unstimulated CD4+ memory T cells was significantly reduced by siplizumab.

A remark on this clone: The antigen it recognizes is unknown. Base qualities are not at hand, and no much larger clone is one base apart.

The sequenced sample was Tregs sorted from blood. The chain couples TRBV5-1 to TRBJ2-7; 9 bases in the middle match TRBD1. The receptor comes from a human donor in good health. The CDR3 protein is CASSLQGAADEQYF. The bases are TGCGCCAGCAGCTTACAGGGGGCAGCTGACGAGCAGTACTTC.